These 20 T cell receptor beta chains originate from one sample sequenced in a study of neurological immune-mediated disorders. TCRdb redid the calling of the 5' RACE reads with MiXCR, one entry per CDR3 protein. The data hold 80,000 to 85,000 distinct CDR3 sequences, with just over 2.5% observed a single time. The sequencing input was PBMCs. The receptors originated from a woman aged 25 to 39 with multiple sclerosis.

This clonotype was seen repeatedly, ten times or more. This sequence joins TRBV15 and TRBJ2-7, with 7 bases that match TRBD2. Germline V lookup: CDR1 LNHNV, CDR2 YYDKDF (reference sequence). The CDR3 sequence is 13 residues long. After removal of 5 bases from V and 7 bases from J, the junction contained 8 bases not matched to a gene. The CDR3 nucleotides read TGTGCCACCAGCCGGACTAGTCTCGGGGAGCAGTACTTC. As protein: CATSRTSLGEQYF.

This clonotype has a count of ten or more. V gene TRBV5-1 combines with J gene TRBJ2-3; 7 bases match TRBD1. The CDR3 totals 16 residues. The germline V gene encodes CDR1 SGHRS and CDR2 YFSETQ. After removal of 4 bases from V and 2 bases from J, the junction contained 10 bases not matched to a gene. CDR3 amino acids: CASSAKQGTHTDTQYF. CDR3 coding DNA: TGCGCCAGCAGCGCGAAACAGGGGACGCACACAGATACGCAGTATTTT.

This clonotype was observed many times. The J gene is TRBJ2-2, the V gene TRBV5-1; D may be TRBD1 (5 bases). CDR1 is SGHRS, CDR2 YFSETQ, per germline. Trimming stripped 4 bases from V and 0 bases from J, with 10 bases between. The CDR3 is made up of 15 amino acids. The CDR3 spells CASSPDRPNTGELFF. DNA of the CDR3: TGCGCCAGCAGCCCCGACAGACCGAACACCGGGGAGCTGTTTTTT.

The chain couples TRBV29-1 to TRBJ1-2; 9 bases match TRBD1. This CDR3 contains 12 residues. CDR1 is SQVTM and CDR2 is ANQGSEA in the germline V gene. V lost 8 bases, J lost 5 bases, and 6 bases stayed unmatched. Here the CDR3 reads CSLRTGEYGYTF. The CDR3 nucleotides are TGCAGCCTCCGGACAGGGGAATATGGCTACACCTTC.

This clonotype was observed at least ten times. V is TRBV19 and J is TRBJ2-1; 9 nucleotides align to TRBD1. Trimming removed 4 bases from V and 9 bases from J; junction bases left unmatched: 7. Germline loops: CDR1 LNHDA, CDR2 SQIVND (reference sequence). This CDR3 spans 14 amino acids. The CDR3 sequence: CASSTNRGRREQFF. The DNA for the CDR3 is TGTGCCAGTAGTACCAACAGGGGGCGCCGTGAGCAGTTCTTC.

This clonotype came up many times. As DNA, the CDR3 is TGTGCCAGCAGGCTAGCGGGAGAGACAAGTGGGGAGACCCAGTACTTC. Its protein is CASRLAGETSGETQYF. The rearrangement links TRBV27 to TRBJ2-5, with 10 bases identical to TRBD2. Trimming took 6 bases from V and 5 from J; bases not matched to a gene: 12. The CDR3 is made up of 16 amino acids. The germline V gene encodes CDR1 MNHEY and CDR2 SMNVEV (reference sequence).

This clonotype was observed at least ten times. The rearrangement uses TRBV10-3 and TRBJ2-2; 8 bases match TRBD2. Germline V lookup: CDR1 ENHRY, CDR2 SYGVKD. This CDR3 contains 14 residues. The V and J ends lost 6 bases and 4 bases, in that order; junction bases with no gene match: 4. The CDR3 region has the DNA TGTGCCATCAGATCCACTAGCGGCACCGGGGAGCTGTTTTTT. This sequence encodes CAIRSTSGTGELFF.

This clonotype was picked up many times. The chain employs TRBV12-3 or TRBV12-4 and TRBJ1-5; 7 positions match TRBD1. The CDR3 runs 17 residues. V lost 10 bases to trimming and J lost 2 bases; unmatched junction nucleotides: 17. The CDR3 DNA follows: TGTGCCAACCCAACACACCTTAATACAGGGGGCAATCAGCCCCAGCATTTT. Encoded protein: CANPTHLNTGGNQPQHF.

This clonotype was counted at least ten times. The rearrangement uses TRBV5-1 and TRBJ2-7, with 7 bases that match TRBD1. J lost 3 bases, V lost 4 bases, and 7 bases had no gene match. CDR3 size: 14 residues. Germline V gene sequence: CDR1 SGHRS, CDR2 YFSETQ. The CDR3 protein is CASSPGTVLYEQYF. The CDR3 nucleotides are TGCGCCAGCAGCCCGGGGACAGTCCTCTACGAGCAGTACTTC.

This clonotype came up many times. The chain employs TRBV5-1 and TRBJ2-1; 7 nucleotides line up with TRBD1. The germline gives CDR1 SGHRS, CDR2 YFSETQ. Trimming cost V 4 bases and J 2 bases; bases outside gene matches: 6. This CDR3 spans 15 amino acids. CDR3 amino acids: CASSPKTGTYNEQFF. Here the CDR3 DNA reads TGCGCCAGCAGCCCGAAGACAGGGACCTACAATGAGCAGTTCTTC.

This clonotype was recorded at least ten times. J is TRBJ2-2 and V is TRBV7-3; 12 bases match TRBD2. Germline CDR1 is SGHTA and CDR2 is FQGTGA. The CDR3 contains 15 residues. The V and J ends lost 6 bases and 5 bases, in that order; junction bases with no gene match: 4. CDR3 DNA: TGTGCCAGCAGTCCCGGGACTAGCGGGACCGGGGAGCTGTTTTTT. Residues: CASSPGTSGTGELFF.

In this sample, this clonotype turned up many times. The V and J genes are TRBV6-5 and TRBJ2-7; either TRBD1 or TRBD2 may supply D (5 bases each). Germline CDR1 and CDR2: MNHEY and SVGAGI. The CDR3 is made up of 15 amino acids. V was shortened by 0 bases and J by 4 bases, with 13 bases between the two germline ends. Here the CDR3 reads CASSYSTGLGYEQYF. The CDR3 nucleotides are TGTGCCAGCAGTTACTCGACGGGGCTGGGATACGAGCAGTACTTC.

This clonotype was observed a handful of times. The chain's CDR3 is CATSEGLAKNIQYF. DNA of the CDR3: TGTGCCACCAGCGAGGGACTAGCCAAAAACATTCAGTACTTC. The chain links TRBV15 to TRBJ2-4, with D perhaps TRBD2 (6 bases). Trimming cost V 5 bases and J 0 bases, with 8 bases left between them. The CDR3 runs to 14 residues. From germline, CDR1 is LNHNV and CDR2 YYDKDF (reference sequence).

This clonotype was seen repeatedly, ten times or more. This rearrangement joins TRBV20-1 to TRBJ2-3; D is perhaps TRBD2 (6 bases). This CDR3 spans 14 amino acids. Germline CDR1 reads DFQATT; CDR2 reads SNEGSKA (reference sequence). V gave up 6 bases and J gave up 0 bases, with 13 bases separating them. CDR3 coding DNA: TGCAGTGCAAGTCTAGCGTTAAGCACAGATACGCAGTATTTT. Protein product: CSASLALSTDTQYF.

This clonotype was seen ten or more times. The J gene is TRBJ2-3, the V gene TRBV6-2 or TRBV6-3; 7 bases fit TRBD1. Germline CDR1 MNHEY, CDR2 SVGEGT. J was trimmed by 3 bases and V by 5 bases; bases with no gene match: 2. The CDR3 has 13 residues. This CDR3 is CASSRQGTDTQYF. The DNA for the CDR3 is TGTGCCAGCAGTCGACAGGGAACAGATACGCAGTATTTT.

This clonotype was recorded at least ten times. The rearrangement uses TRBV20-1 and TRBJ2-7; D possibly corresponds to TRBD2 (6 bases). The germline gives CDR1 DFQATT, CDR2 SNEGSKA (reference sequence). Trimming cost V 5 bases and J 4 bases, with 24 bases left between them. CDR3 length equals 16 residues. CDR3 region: CSARPPFGGKDYEQYF. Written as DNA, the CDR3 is TGCAGTGCTCGACCCCCCTTCGGGGGAAAAGATTACGAGCAGTACTTC.

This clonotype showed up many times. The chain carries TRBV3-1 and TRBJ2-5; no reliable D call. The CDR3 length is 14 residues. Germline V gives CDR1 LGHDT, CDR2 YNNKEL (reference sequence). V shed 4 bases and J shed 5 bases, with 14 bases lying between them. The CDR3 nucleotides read TGTGCCAGCAGCCCAGTAGCTGGCAGTGAGACCCAGTACTTC. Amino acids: CASSPVAGSETQYF.

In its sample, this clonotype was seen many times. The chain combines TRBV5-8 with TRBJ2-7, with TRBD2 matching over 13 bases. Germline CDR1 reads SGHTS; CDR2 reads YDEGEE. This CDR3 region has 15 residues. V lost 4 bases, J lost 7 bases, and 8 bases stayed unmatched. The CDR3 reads CASSRLAGGVGEQYF. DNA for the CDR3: TGTGCCAGCAGCCGACTAGCGGGAGGTGTAGGAGAGCAGTACTTC.

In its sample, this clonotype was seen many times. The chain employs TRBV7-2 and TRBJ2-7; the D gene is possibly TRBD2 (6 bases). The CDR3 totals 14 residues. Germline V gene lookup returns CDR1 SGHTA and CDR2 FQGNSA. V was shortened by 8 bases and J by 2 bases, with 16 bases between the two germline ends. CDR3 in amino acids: CASSLNSGPYEQYF. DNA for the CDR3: TGTGCCAGCTCATTGAACAGCGGGCCCTACGAGCAGTACTTC. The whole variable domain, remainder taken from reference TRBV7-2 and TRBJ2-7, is GAGVSQSPSNKVTEKGKDVELRCDPISGHTALYWYRQSLGQGLEFLIYFQGNSAPDKSGLPSDRFSAERTGGSVSTLTIQRTQQEDSAVYLCASSLNSGPYEQYFGPGTRLTVT.

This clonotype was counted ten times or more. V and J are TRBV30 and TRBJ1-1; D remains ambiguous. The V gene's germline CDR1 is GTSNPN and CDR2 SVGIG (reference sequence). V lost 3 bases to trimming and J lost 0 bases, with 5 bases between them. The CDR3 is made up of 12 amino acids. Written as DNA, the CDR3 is TGTGCCTGGAGAACAATGAACACTGAAGCTTTCTTT. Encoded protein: CAWRTMNTEAFF.